A selection of T cell receptor beta chains follows, all from one sample in a study of blood T cell repertoires in COVID-19. Only in-frame clones appear in the TCRdb table, and some are missing; sequencing was by immunoSEQ multiplex PCR. The sample has some 240,000 clones; approximately 80% are singletons. Sequencing used peripheral blood. The receptors here all came from a woman in her forties who had recovered from COVID-19. Both conserved end residues are part of each CDR3. A D gene is named only where the DNA matches it firmly. Only some rows state a clone size, as once, few, many or a class for expanded clones.

D gene: -
J gene: TRBJ2-7
clone size: -
V gene: TRBV10-3
CDR3 length: 14
CDR3 protein: CAIKGAGIQYEQYF
CDR3 DNA: TGTGCCATCAAAGGCGCAGGGATTCAATACGAGCAGTACTTC

D gene: -
J gene: TRBJ1-2
clone size: -
V gene: TRBV5-5
CDR3 length: 15
CDR3 protein: CASSFGPGRGNGYTF
CDR3 DNA: TGTGCCAGCAGCTTTGGGCCAGGGCGAGGCAATGGCTACACCTTC

D gene: TRBD1
J gene: TRBJ1-1
clone size: -
V gene: TRBV12-3/TRBV12-4
CDR3 length: 13
CDR3 protein: CASRTGGGTEAFF
CDR3 DNA: TGTGCCAGCAGAACAGGGGGAGGCACTGAAGCTTTCTTT

D gene: -
J gene: TRBJ2-6
clone size: -
V gene: TRBV5-5
CDR3 length: 18
CDR3 protein: CASSLAVGPNSGANVLTF
CDR3 DNA: TGTGCCAGCAGCTTGGCCGTGGGCCCGAACTCTGGGGCCAACGTCCTGACTTTC

D gene: TRBD1
J gene: TRBJ1-4
clone size: -
V gene: TRBV28
CDR3 length: 15
CDR3 protein: CASSLLTGGNEKLFF
CDR3 DNA: TGTGCCAGCAGTTTACTCACAGGGGGGAATGAAAAACTGTTTTTT

D gene: TRBD1
J gene: TRBJ2-7
clone size: -
V gene: TRBV19
CDR3 length: 14
CDR3 protein: CASSRQGQNYEQYF
CDR3 DNA: TGTGCCAGTAGTCGCCAGGGACAGAACTACGAGCAGTACTTC

D gene: -
J gene: TRBJ1-1
clone size: -
V gene: TRBV19
CDR3 length: 14
CDR3 protein: CASAGRGQNTEAFF
CDR3 DNA: TGTGCCAGTGCGGGCAGGGGTCAGAACACTGAAGCTTTCTTT

D gene: TRBD1
J gene: TRBJ2-4
clone size: -
V gene: TRBV30
CDR3 length: 13
CDR3 protein: CAWTGGAENIQYF
CDR3 DNA: TGTGCCTGGACAGGGGGCGCGGAAAACATTCAGTACTTC

D gene: TRBD1
J gene: TRBJ1-6
clone size: -
V gene: TRBV18
CDR3 length: 16
CDR3 protein: CASSPQGAPRNSPLHF
CDR3 DNA: TGTGCCAGCTCACCACAGGGGGCGCCCAGAAATTCACCCCTCCACTTT

D gene: -
J gene: TRBJ1-5
clone size: few
V gene: TRBV24-1
CDR3 length: 13
CDR3 protein: CAKLDRGDQPQHF
CDR3 DNA: TGTGCCAAGCTAGATCGGGGGGATCAGCCCCAGCATTTT

D gene: -
J gene: TRBJ1-1
clone size: -
V gene: TRBV6-2/TRBV6-3
CDR3 length: 15
CDR3 protein: CASSYSGLMNTEAFF
CDR3 DNA: TGTGCCAGCAGTTATTCCGGACTTATGAACACTGAAGCTTTCTTT

D gene: -
J gene: TRBJ1-6
clone size: -
V gene: TRBV7-8
CDR3 length: 13
CDR3 protein: CASSFGEDSPLHF
CDR3 DNA: TGTGCCAGCAGCTTCGGGGAGGATTCACCCCTCCACTTT

D gene: TRBD1
J gene: TRBJ2-5
clone size: many
V gene: TRBV11-1
CDR3 length: 16
CDR3 protein: CASSLAGTGLQETQYF
CDR3 DNA: TGTGCCAGCAGCTTGGCCGGGACAGGGCTTCAAGAGACCCAGTACTTC

D gene: -
J gene: TRBJ2-7
clone size: few
V gene: TRBV2
CDR3 length: 15
CDR3 protein: CASSEVGAGSVEQYF
CDR3 DNA: TGTGCCAGCAGTGAAGTTGGTGCAGGATCAGTCGAGCAGTACTTC

D gene: TRBD2
J gene: TRBJ2-3
clone size: -
V gene: TRBV7-2
CDR3 length: 17
CDR3 protein: CASSLTSSGGGTDTQYF
CDR3 DNA: TGTGCCAGCAGCTTAACCTCTAGCGGGGGGGGCACAGATACGCAGTATTTT

D gene: -
J gene: TRBJ2-2
clone size: -
V gene: TRBV10-1
CDR3 length: 12
CDR3 protein: CASSAGPGELFF
CDR3 DNA: TGCGCCAGCAGCGCAGGGCCCGGGGAGCTGTTTTTT

D gene: -
J gene: TRBJ1-5
clone size: -
V gene: TRBV7-3
CDR3 length: 21
CDR3 protein: CASSLRKCSSGYFLGVQPQHF
CDR3 DNA: TGTGCCAGCAGCTTAAGAAAGTGTTCCTCCGGATATTTTTTAGGAGTTCAGCCCCAGCATTTT

D gene: -
J gene: TRBJ1-2
clone size: -
V gene: TRBV6-5
CDR3 length: 14
CDR3 protein: CASSYSFSSYGYTF
CDR3 DNA: TGTGCCAGCAGTTACTCCTTCTCCAGCTATGGCTACACCTTC

D gene: TRBD1
J gene: TRBJ1-3
clone size: -
V gene: TRBV7-6
CDR3 length: 16
CDR3 protein: CASSLGAGGLRNTIYF
CDR3 DNA: TGTGCCAGCAGCTTAGGGGCAGGGGGTTTAAGAAACACCATATATTTT

D gene: TRBD1
J gene: TRBJ2-7
clone size: few
V gene: TRBV2
CDR3 length: 13
CDR3 protein: CANNRDRGYEQYF
CDR3 DNA: TGTGCCAATAACCGGGACAGGGGCTACGAGCAGTACTTC

D gene: TRBD2
J gene: TRBJ2-2
clone size: -
V gene: TRBV11-3
CDR3 length: 16
CDR3 protein: CASSPTSGANTGELFF
CDR3 DNA: TGTGCCAGCAGCCCGACTAGCGGGGCGAACACCGGGGAGCTGTTTTTT

D gene: TRBD2
J gene: TRBJ2-5
clone size: -
V gene: TRBV9
CDR3 length: 15
CDR3 protein: CASTPGGTSAETQYF
CDR3 DNA: TGTGCCAGCACCCCAGGGGGGACTAGCGCGGAGACCCAGTACTTC

D gene: -
J gene: TRBJ1-5
clone size: -
V gene: TRBV11-2
CDR3 length: 13
CDR3 protein: CASSPQSNQPQHF
CDR3 DNA: TGTGCCAGCAGCCCCCAATCAAATCAGCCCCAGCATTTT

D gene: -
J gene: TRBJ2-2
clone size: few
V gene: TRBV7-2
CDR3 length: 14
CDR3 protein: CASSTGQNTGELFF
CDR3 DNA: TGTGCCAGCAGCACGGGACAGAACACCGGGGAGCTGTTTTTT

D gene: TRBD1
J gene: TRBJ2-5
clone size: -
V gene: TRBV6-6
CDR3 length: 14
CDR3 protein: CASRSGQGGETQYF
CDR3 DNA: TGTGCCAGCAGAAGTGGACAGGGCGGGGAGACCCAGTACTTC

D gene: -
J gene: TRBJ2-3
clone size: -
V gene: TRBV12-3/TRBV12-4
CDR3 length: 13
CDR3 protein: CASRIQGFDTQYF
CDR3 DNA: TGTGCCAGCAGAATACAGGGATTTGATACGCAGTATTTT

D gene: TRBD1
J gene: TRBJ1-2
clone size: -
V gene: TRBV24-1
CDR3 length: 13
CDR3 protein: CATSDGQGNGYTF
CDR3 DNA: TGTGCCACCAGTGATGGACAGGGGAATGGCTACACCTTC

D gene: -
J gene: TRBJ1-1
clone size: -
V gene: TRBV10-2
CDR3 length: 13
CDR3 protein: CASSEQGNTEAFF
CDR3 DNA: TGCGCCAGCAGTGAACAGGGGAACACTGAAGCTTTCTTT

D gene: -
J gene: TRBJ1-1
clone size: -
V gene: TRBV28
CDR3 length: 12
CDR3 protein: CASRLGGTEAFF
CDR3 DNA: TGTGCCAGCAGACTAGGGGGAACTGAAGCTTTCTTT

D gene: -
J gene: TRBJ1-1
clone size: once
V gene: TRBV7-9
CDR3 length: 17
CDR3 protein: CASSLEGIQSFYTEAFF
CDR3 DNA: TGTGCCAGCAGCTTAGAGGGGATACAGTCATTCTACACTGAAGCTTTCTTT

D gene: -
J gene: TRBJ2-1
clone size: -
V gene: TRBV7-2
CDR3 length: 15
CDR3 protein: CASSSPEGSYNEQFF
CDR3 DNA: TGTGCCAGCAGTAGCCCCGAGGGCTCCTACAATGAGCAGTTCTTC

D gene: -
J gene: TRBJ1-1
clone size: -
V gene: TRBV2
CDR3 length: 13
CDR3 protein: CASREGGGTEAFF
CDR3 DNA: TGTGCCAGCAGGGAAGGGGGGGGCACTGAAGCTTTCTTT

D gene: -
J gene: TRBJ1-2
clone size: once
V gene: TRBV12-5
CDR3 length: 14
CDR3 protein: CASGLVEGGGGYTF
CDR3 DNA: TGTGCTAGTGGTTTGGTAGAAGGGGGGGGTGGCTACACCTTC